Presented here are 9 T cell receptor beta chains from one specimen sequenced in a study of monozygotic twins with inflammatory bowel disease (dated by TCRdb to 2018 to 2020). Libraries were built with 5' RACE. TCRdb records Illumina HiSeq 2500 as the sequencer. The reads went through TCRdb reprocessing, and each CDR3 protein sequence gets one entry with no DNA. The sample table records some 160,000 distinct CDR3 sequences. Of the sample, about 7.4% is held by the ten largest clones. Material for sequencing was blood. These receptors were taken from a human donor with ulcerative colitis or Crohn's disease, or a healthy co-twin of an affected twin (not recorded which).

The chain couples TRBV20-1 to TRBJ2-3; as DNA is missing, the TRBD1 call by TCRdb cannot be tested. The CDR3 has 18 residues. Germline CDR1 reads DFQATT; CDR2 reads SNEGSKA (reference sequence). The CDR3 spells CSAREDSGAVRIRIMQYF.

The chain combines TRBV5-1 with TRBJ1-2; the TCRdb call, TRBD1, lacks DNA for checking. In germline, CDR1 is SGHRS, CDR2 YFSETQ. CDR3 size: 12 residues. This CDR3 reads CASSPQGDGYTF.

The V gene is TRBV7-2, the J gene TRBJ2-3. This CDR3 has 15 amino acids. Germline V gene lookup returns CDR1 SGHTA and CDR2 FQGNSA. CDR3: CASSLGDSKADTQYF.

CDR3 loop: CASTPRQGGEQYF. V and J are TRBV7-2 and TRBJ2-7; TCRdb designates TRBD1, a call that cannot be tested without DNA. The CDR3 loop spans 13 amino acids. Germline V lookup: CDR1 SGHTA, CDR2 FQGNSA.

The CDR3 sequence: CAIRAGDRTYEQYF. The J gene is TRBJ2-7, the V gene TRBV10-3; lacking DNA, the TRBD2 call made by TCRdb goes unchecked. The CDR3 is 14 residues long. CDR1 and CDR2 from the germline V gene are ENHRY and SYGVKD.

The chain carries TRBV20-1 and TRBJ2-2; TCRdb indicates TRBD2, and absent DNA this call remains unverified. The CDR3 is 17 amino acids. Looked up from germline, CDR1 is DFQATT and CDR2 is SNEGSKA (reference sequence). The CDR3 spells CSARGLAGHENTGELFF.

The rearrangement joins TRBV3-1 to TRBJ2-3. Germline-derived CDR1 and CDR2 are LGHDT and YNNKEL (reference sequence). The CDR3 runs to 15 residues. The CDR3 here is CASNRFDSSTDTQYF.

The CDR3 loop is CAITGGGSSYEQYF. The rearrangement links TRBV10-3 to TRBJ2-7; the TCRdb D gene call, TRBD1, has no DNA to confirm it. The CDR3 runs 14 residues. Germline-derived CDR1 and CDR2 are ENHRY and SYGVKD.

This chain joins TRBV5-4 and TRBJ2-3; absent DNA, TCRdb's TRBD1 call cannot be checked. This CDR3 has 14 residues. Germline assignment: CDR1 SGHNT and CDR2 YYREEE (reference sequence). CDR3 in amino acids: CASSLEQVTDTQYF.